These 20 T cell receptor beta chains were all obtained from the same sample, sequenced in a study of blood T cell repertoires in COVID-19. Sequencing was performed with immunoSEQ multiplex PCR; in TCRdb, only in-frame clones are kept and a portion is missing. The table shows approximately 190,000 clones, with about 88% occurring only once. Sequenced: peripheral blood. The receptor source for this set is a woman in her thirties or forties who had recovered from COVID-19.

This clone was observed a handful of times. This chain's CDR3 is CAWSDRAYGYTF. Written as DNA, the CDR3 is TGTGCCTGGAGTGACAGGGCCTATGGCTACACCTTC. The rearrangement links TRBV30 to TRBJ1-2, with D tentatively TRBD1 (6 bases). CDR1 GTSNPN and CDR2 SVGIG come from the germline V gene (reference sequence). This CDR3 is built from 12 residues. Trimming stripped 1 base from V and 4 bases from J, with 7 bases between.

With respect to this clone: Other DNA sequences of this sample code for an identical CDR3. CDR3 in amino acids: CASSPRSESSYEQYF. The CDR3 DNA reads as TGTGCCAGCTCACCACGGTCGGAGTCCTCCTACGAGCAGTACTTC. The J gene is TRBJ2-7, the V gene TRBV18; D ambiguous. The germline CDR1 and CDR2 sequences are KGHSH and LQKENI. This CDR3 spans 15 amino acids. Trimming stripped 1 base from V and 0 bases from J, with 10 bases between.

The CDR3 coding sequence is TGTGCCAGCAGTTACCCACCACGACAGGGTTCGCACAATGAGCAGTTCTTC. The encoded protein is CASSYPPRQGSHNEQFF. This chain connects TRBV6-2 or TRBV6-3 to TRBJ2-1; TRBD1 aligns across 7 bases. This CDR3 has 17 amino acids. Germline V lookup: CDR1 MNHEY, CDR2 SVGEGT. V was pared by 2 bases and J by 5 bases, with 12 bases of the junction left unmatched.

V usage is TRBV18 and J usage is TRBJ2-3; the D gene is possibly TRBD1 (6 bases). V was clipped by 3 bases and J by 0 bases, with 19 bases between them. CDR3 length: 18 residues. Germline V CDR1 and CDR2: KGHSH, LQKENI. The CDR3 bases are TGTGCCAGCTCACCGTACGTTATAAGACAGGCGAGCACAGATACGCAGTATTTT. The encoded protein is CASSPYVIRQASTDTQYF.

V and J are TRBV27 and TRBJ2-5, with D maybe TRBD2 (6 bases). The CDR3 runs to 13 residues. Trimming stripped 6 bases from V and 5 bases from J, with 13 bases between. The germline V gene encodes CDR1 MNHEY and CDR2 SMNVEV (reference sequence). The CDR3 region has the DNA TGTGCCAGCAGGGAGGGTACAAGGGAGACCCAGTACTTC. Translated: CASREGTRETQYF.

This clone appeared a single time. The chain employs TRBV6-6 and TRBJ1-2; the D gene is possibly TRBD1 (5 bases). The V end lost 7 bases, the J end lost 7 bases, and 16 bases lay between the germline ends. The CDR3 covers 13 residues. Germline CDR1 is MNHNY and CDR2 is SVGAGI (reference sequence). The CDR3 nucleotides are TGTGCCAGCATTGTCGGACCGGGGGGTGGCTACACCTTC. This codes for CASIVGPGGGYTF.

The V call is TRBV6-5, the J call TRBJ1-2, with a weak D call TRBD1 (6 bases). CDR1 and CDR2 from the germline V gene are MNHEY and SVGAGI. The V end lost 4 bases, the J end lost 8 bases, and 14 bases lay between the germline ends. CDR3 length: 13 amino acids. In nucleotides, the CDR3 is TGTGCCAGCAGTTTACGGGGGGCGACAGGCTACACCTTC. It translates to CASSLRGATGYTF.

This clone was seen just once. The rearrangement links TRBV5-1 to TRBJ1-2; D is undetermined. The CDR3 length is 16 residues. With 0 bases removed from V and 5 bases from J, the gap between germline ends came to 17 bases. The V gene's germline CDR1 is SGHRS and CDR2 YFSETQ. The CDR3 DNA reads TGCGCCAGCAGCTTGGCGGGGTCAACGAGCGTATATGGCTACACCTTC. Translating gives CASSLAGSTSVYGYTF. Using reference TRBV5-1 and TRBJ1-2 for the parts outside the CDR3, the full variable domain is KAGVTQTPRYLIKTRGQQVTLSCSPISGHRSVSWYQQTPGQGLQFLFEYFSETQRNKGNFPGRFSGRQFSNSRSEMNVSTLELGDSALYLCASSLAGSTSVYGYTFGSGTRLTVV.

J is TRBJ2-5 and V is TRBV5-1, with 7 positions matching TRBD1. Germline V gene sequence: CDR1 SGHRS, CDR2 YFSETQ. CDR3 size: 14 residues. The trim removed 7 bases at V and 1 base at J, leaving 7 bases unmatched. The CDR3 DNA reads as TGCGCCAGCGTACGCTCAGGGGGCCAAGAGACCCAGTACTTC. This codes for CASVRSGGQETQYF.

The chain carries TRBV5-1 and TRBJ1-2; 8 nucleotides agree with TRBD1. The V gene end was trimmed by 3 bases and the J gene end by 2 bases; junction bases not matched to a gene: 6. Germline lookup yields CDR1 SGHRS and CDR2 YFSETQ. This CDR3 is 15 amino acids long. The CDR3 sequence: CASSSNGQGNYGYTF. The CDR3 DNA sequence: TGCGCCAGCAGCTCGAACGGACAGGGAAACTATGGCTACACCTTC.

The V gene is TRBV20-1, the J gene TRBJ2-5; 7 positions match TRBD2. V lost 3 bases and J lost 5; bases outside the gene matches: 9. This CDR3 region has 14 residues. Germline CDR1 is DFQATT and CDR2 is SNEGSKA (reference sequence). The chain's CDR3 is CSASQTSQGETQYF. The CDR3 nucleotides are TGCAGTGCTAGTCAGACTAGCCAAGGGGAGACCCAGTACTTC.

The CDR3 region has the DNA TGTGCCAGCAGCCACTGGACAGGGGAGGATTATGAAGCTTTCTTT. It is translated as CASSHWTGEDYEAFF. This sequence joins TRBV3-1 (or the pseudogene TRBV3-2) and TRBJ1-1; TRBD1 matches 9 bases. Germline V gene data show CDR1 as LGHDT and CDR2 as YNNKEL (reference sequence). The CDR3 has 15 residues. V shed 3 bases and J 7 bases; nucleotides not matched to a gene: 9.

V usage is TRBV12-5 and J usage is TRBJ2-7, with D unresolved. This CDR3 is built from 14 residues. CDR1 and CDR2 (germline): LGHNT, FRNRAP. V lost 3 bases and J 3 bases, leaving 12 bases between the germline ends. The CDR3: CASGFQAQNYEQYF. In nucleotides, the CDR3 is TGTGCTAGTGGTTTCCAGGCTCAAAACTACGAGCAGTACTTC.

This chain links TRBV4-3 with TRBJ2-2; D might be TRBD2 (5 bases). Germline V lookup: CDR1 LGHNA, CDR2 YSLEER. The length of the CDR3 is 16 residues. V was cut by 2 bases and J by 1 base, with 11 bases left in between. CDR3 protein: CASSQYGGGNTGELFF. In nucleotides, the CDR3 is TGCGCCAGCAGCCAATATGGAGGCGGGAACACCGGGGAGCTGTTTTTT.

J is TRBJ2-2 and V is TRBV18; possibly TRBD1 for D (8 bases). The CDR3 covers 16 residues. The V and J ends lost 6 bases and 3 bases respectively, with 17 bases between them. Per the germline V gene, CDR1 is KGHSH and CDR2 is LQKENI. In DNA, the CDR3 is TGTGCCAGCTCCCCAAGACAGGGGAGGGACACCGGGGAGCTGTTTTTT. This encodes CASSPRQGRDTGELFF.

The V and J genes are TRBV7-8 and TRBJ1-2; possibly TRBD1 for D (6 bases). CDR1 is SGHVS, CDR2 FQNEAQ, per germline. The CDR3 spans 15 residues. Trimming took off 5 bases at V and 2 bases at J, with 15 bases between the two ends. CDR3 nucleotides: TGTGCCAGCAGCCCCCGGACAGAAGTGAACTATGGCTACACCTTC. It is translated as CASSPRTEVNYGYTF.

The rearrangement links TRBV3-1 (or the pseudogene TRBV3-2) to TRBJ2-1, with 8 bases aligning to TRBD1. Germline loops: CDR1 LGHDT, CDR2 YNNKEL (reference sequence). With 2 bases clipped from V and 12 bases from J, the junction kept 6 bases outside the gene matches. CDR3 length: 13 residues. The DNA for the CDR3 is TGTGCCAGCAGCCAACTACAGGGGGGTGGGCAGTTCTTC. Translating it yields CASSQLQGGGQFF.

The chain joins TRBV11-1 to TRBJ1-2; D is unresolved. CDR3 size: 14 residues. Germline loops: CDR1 SGHAT, CDR2 FQDESV (reference sequence). V was cut by 1 base and J by 4 bases, with 10 bases left in between. The CDR3 DNA sequence: TGTGCCAGCAGCTTAGACTCAACCGCCTATGGCTACACCTTC. Translating gives CASSLDSTAYGYTF.

The chain uses TRBV11-2 and TRBJ2-3, with 10 bases lining up with TRBD2. Trimming took 0 bases from V and 6 from J; bases not matched to a gene: 6. CDR3 length equals 16 residues. Looked up from germline, CDR1 is SGHAT and CDR2 is FQNNGV. The CDR3 loop reads CASSLDQGSGGDTQYF. CDR3 DNA sequence: TGTGCCAGCAGCTTAGATCAAGGTAGCGGGGGGGATACGCAGTATTTT.

The gene calls are TRBV7-2 and TRBJ2-1; 7 bases are shared with TRBD1. With 2 bases clipped from V and 9 bases from J, the junction kept 10 bases outside the gene matches. Per the germline V gene, CDR1 is SGHTA and CDR2 is FQGNSA. This CDR3 is built from 15 residues. CDR3 DNA sequence: TGTGCCAGCAGCTTACGTACCGGACAGGTACCTGAGCAGTTCTTC. Its protein is CASSLRTGQVPEQFF.